The 11 T cell receptor beta chains below all came from one sample that was sequenced in a study of PD-1 blockade in classical Hodgkin lymphoma. Only in-frame clones appear in the TCRdb table, and some are missing; sequencing was by immunoSEQ multiplex PCR. The sample has roughly 7,800 clones, 77% seen once. Time point reported: cycle 4 day 1 (C4D1), after 5 to 7 weeks of nivolumab. Every patient was affected by relapse after autologous stem cell transplantation, while exposure to brentuximab vedotin was not uniform. It was by magnetic negative selection that CD8+ T cells were isolated from thawed PBMCs. The sample consisted of CD8+ T cells from blood, taken before the fourth cycle of nivolumab. These receptors originate from a human donor with classical Hodgkin lymphoma.

CDR3 residues: CASRATTGHGGGELFF. CDR3 coding DNA: TGTGCCAGCAGGGCTACTACAGGGCATGGAGGCGGGGAGCTGTTTTTT. The chain recombines TRBV7-6 with TRBJ2-2; the D gene is possibly TRBD1 (6 bases). Germline V gives CDR1 SGHVS, CDR2 FNYEAQ. The CDR3 runs 16 residues. The V and J ends lost 6 bases and 7 bases respectively, with 21 bases between them.

This clone was found a few times. The chain recombines TRBV5-1 with TRBJ2-7; D is unclear. V gave up 0 bases and J gave up 0 bases, with 16 bases separating them. CDR1 is SGHRS and CDR2 is YFSETQ in the germline V gene. This CDR3 is built from 17 residues. The CDR3: CASSLATREAYSYEQYF. CDR3 nucleotides: TGCGCCAGCAGCTTGGCGACACGAGAGGCCTACTCCTACGAGCAGTACTTC.

J is TRBJ1-5 and V is TRBV28; possibly TRBD1 for D (5 bases). This CDR3 spans 18 amino acids. CDR1 is MDHEN, CDR2 SYDVKM, per germline. Trimming stripped 4 bases from V and 0 bases from J, with 19 bases between. The CDR3 sequence: CASSSRDFSLYSNQPQHF. The CDR3 coding sequence is TGTGCCAGCAGTTCTAGGGACTTCTCACTTTATAGCAATCAGCCCCAGCATTTT.

The chain couples TRBV27 to TRBJ2-2; 8 positions match TRBD1. The trim removed 4 bases at V and 6 bases at J, leaving 4 bases unmatched. Looked up from germline, CDR1 is MNHEY and CDR2 is SMNVEV (reference sequence). This CDR3 comprises 14 residues. The CDR3 DNA reads as TGTGCCAGCAGTTGGACAGGGATCGCCGGGGAGCTGTTTTTT. Translating it yields CASSWTGIAGELFF.

The rearrangement uses TRBV27 and TRBJ2-3; 7 bases are a match to TRBD1. Germline V CDR1 and CDR2: MNHEY, SMNVEV (reference sequence). V gave up 3 bases and J gave up 11 bases; unmatched junction bases: 5. CDR3 length equals 12 residues. The CDR3: CASSFPRDRQYF. CDR3 nucleotide sequence: TGTGCCAGCAGTTTTCCCCGGGACAGGCAGTATTTT.

The chain combines TRBV27 with TRBJ2-3; perhaps TRBD1 as D (6 bases). Trimming removed 3 bases at V and 6 bases at J, with 13 bases between. The CDR3 is made up of 14 amino acids. Per the germline V gene, CDR1 is MNHEY and CDR2 is SMNVEV (reference sequence). In DNA form, the CDR3 reads TGTGCCAGCAGTTTGCGGACAGTTGGGGATACGCAGTATTTT. Its protein is CASSLRTVGDTQYF.

The CDR3 is CASSLPTPETQYF. DNA of the CDR3: TGTGCCAGCAGCTTACCCACACCGGAGACCCAGTACTTC. The V and J genes are TRBV7-8 and TRBJ2-5; D gene ambiguous. From germline, CDR1 is SGHVS and CDR2 FQNEAQ. V was pared by 2 bases and J by 5 bases, with 9 bases between. The CDR3 loop spans 13 amino acids.

By share, this clone counts as large (0.1 to 1%). The chain combines TRBV7-2 with TRBJ1-5; no clear D. Germline V gene data show CDR1 as SGHTA and CDR2 as FQGNSA. Trimming took 5 bases from V and 0 from J, leaving 11 bases between them. This CDR3 region has 15 residues. The CDR3 here is CASSPRSTSNQPQHF. Written as DNA, the CDR3 is TGTGCCAGCAGCCCCCGGAGTACTAGCAATCAGCCCCAGCATTTT.

The J gene is TRBJ1-1, the V gene TRBV5-1; D is perhaps TRBD1 (5 bases). The V gene lost 0 bases and the J gene lost 2 bases, with 14 bases spanning the gap. The CDR3 has 16 amino acids. Per the germline V gene, CDR1 is SGHRS and CDR2 is YFSETQ. The CDR3 nucleotides read TGCGCCAGCAGCTTGGGTGTTGGGACGGAAAACACTGAAGCTTTCTTT. Residues: CASSLGVGTENTEAFF.

V gene TRBV5-4 combines with J gene TRBJ2-7, with TRBD2 identical over 11 bases. The CDR3 spans 15 residues. Germline CDR1 reads SGHNT; CDR2 reads YYREEE (reference sequence). Trimming took 3 bases from V and 2 from J; bases not matched to a gene: 4. The CDR3 coding sequence is TGTGCCAGCAGCTCCAGACTAGCGGGGACCTACGAGCAGTACTTC. Translating gives CASSSRLAGTYEQYF.

This chain links TRBV19 with TRBJ1-4; D is uncertain. V was shortened by 7 bases and J by 12 bases, with 12 bases between the two germline ends. In germline, CDR1 is LNHDA, CDR2 SQIVND (reference sequence). This CDR3 has 11 residues. The CDR3 spells CASTFGVELFF. The CDR3 nucleotides are TGTGCCAGTACGTTTGGGGTTGAACTGTTTTTT.